Included here is one T cell receptor beta chain sequence, with context. Its antigen is unknown. The input lacks base qualities; no much larger clone sits a single base away. The source of the sample is a study of blood T cell repertoires in COVID-19 (dated by TCRdb to 2018 to 2021). About the investigation overall: Samples from collaborators originated in the United States, Italy and Spain and spanned both the acute and convalescent phases of COVID-19. The prospective study material was composed of cDNA or gDNA derived from T cells, B-cell-depleted T cells, or PBMCs. Subjects who had been exposed to COVID-19, were actively infected with it, or had recovered from it provided the deeply sampled blood TCRbeta repertoires that made up the dataset. The repertoires were released in a freely available public database intended as a resource for research on the immune response to SARS-CoV-2. Samples were obtained from the ongoing ImmuneRACE study (first 160 participants) and from approximately 1,200 subjects provided by 6 global collaborators. Sample metadata almost always included a de-identified subject ID, COVID-19 status, age in years and sex. Where HLA class I and class II types were available, the types were taken from metadata supplied by the sample provider, not from assay-based typing.

TCRbeta CDR3 regions were amplified from genomic DNA by means of the immunoSEQ Assay, a bias-controlled multiplex PCR. Processing in the source paper ran as follows. Within the assay, amplification of reference gene primers was used to estimate how many nucleated cells each sample contained. To quantify the absolute abundance of each unique TCRbeta CDR3 rearrangement, sequence reads were collapsed and filtered. For each sample, productive Simpson clonality was calculated as the square root of Simpson's diversity index across productive rearrangements. In TCRdb, the immuneACCESS table is reduced to in-frame sequences with V and J assigned. These tables do not hold every clone; where another copy was compared, an unresolved V gene accounts for under half, and the others remain unexplained. V and J calls and clone size are copied from that table; D and trimming were computed from the DNA. The sample yields about 110,000 clones; over 55% were counted once. The ten most abundant clones make up roughly 0.86% of the sample.

Findings and caveats that apply to the study as a whole: Clinical and demographic metadata were provided uncurated, with the amount varying by source and participant.

The germline V gene encodes CDR1 SNHLY and CDR2 FYNNEI. Germline trimming: 7 bases from V, 2 bases from J; junction bases outside gene matches: 6. The CDR3 numbers 14 residues from cysteine through phenylalanine. Kept here is only the CDR3 DNA, which spans 42 bases and is read in frame from base 1. Each collaborating institution followed its own protocols to collect whole blood in K2EDTA tubes. For TCRbeta analysis, collaborators shipped samples in one of three forms: frozen whole blood, isolated PBMCs, or DNA extracted from either of those sample types. Material: peripheral blood. The chain links TRBV2 with TRBJ2-3; TRBD1 lines up with 7 middle nucleotides. The clonotype originates from a human donor with acute or convalescent COVID-19. The donor label of this sample is uncertain. This receptor has the CDR3 CASNNRGFTDTQYF. Read as DNA, the sequence is TGTGCCAGCAACAACAGGGGATTCACAGATACGCAGTATTTT.